This record looks at one T cell receptor (beta chain) sequence and its context. This specimen comes from a study of spatial heterogeneity in lung cancer. Study information: Available follow-up PBMC samples were sequenced, at a median of about two years post-resection.

This CDR3 is 15 amino acids long. V lost 3 bases and J lost 3, with 12 bases in between. Germline CDR1 is SGDLS and CDR2 is YYNGEE. TCRdb used MiXCR to reprocess the 5' RACE reads, holding one entry per CDR3 protein. Of some 120,000 distinct CDR3 sequences in the sample, 12% were seen once. Stated time point: blood at routine non-recurrence follow-up after resection. From tumor, nontumor lung or frozen PBMC, whole RNA was taken unsorted for sequencing. This sequence joins TRBV9 and TRBJ2-2; D gene unclear. The receptor comes from a male donor with early-stage non-small cell lung cancer. Sequencing was performed on PBMCs, taken at follow-up. The CDR3 DNA sequence: TGTGCCAGCAGCGCTGCTCTTCTTGACACCGGGGAGCTGTTTTTT. Translated, it gives CASSAALLDTGELFF.